The clone carrying this T cell receptor beta chain was seen more than once but under ten times. V shed 0 bases, J shed 2 bases, and the junction held 8 bases outside the gene matches. The CDR3 is 17 amino acids. Per germline, CDR1 SGHRS and CDR2 YFSETQ. Using its own MiXCR run on the RT-PCR reads, TCRdb lists one record per CDR3 protein. The data contain about 680,000 distinct CDR3 sequences, 14% of them seen just once; the ten biggest clones take up roughly 3.9%. This sequence joins TRBV5-1 and TRBJ2-3; 8 bases are shared with TRBD2. The clonotype comes from a female donor in good health, serving as a healthy control. Sequencing was done on a sample of memory CD4+ T cells from blood. The CDR3 loop reads CASSLGGTSGDTDTQYF. CDR3 sequence (DNA): TGCGCCAGCAGCTTGGGGGGTACTAGCGGAGACACAGATACGCAGTATTTT. The complete variable domain, with remaining parts taken from reference TRBV5-1 and TRBJ2-3, reads KAGVTQTPRYLIKTRGQQVTLSCSPISGHRSVSWYQQTPGQGLQFLFEYFSETQRNKGNFPGRFSGRQFSNSRSEMNVSTLELGDSALYLCASSLGGTSGDTDTQYFGPGTRLTVL.